This T cell receptor beta chain was documented in a study of blood T cell repertoires in COVID-19. Overall study context: The origin of the acute and convalescent COVID-19 samples was the United States, Italy and Spain. Sources were T cells, B-cell-depleted T cells, or PBMCs; the material itself was cDNA or gDNA.

The assay was immunoSEQ multiplex PCR, and TCRdb's table has in-frame clones only and misses some. The top ten hold 6.5% to 9% of the sample, which has around 240,000 clones, approximately 80% seen once. This clone was counted a single time. This clonotype was sampled from a woman in her fifties or sixties with acute or convalescent COVID-19. Input material: peripheral blood.

The CDR3 sequence is CASSIQDFNYGYTF. The CDR3 DNA reads as TGTGCCAGTAGTATACAGGACTTTAACTATGGCTACACCTTC. This chain links TRBV19 with TRBJ1-2; no definite D call. CDR1 is LNHDA and CDR2 is SQIVND in the germline V gene (reference sequence). The ends were cut back, 2 bases at V and 1 base at J, with 8 bases in the middle. CDR3 length: 14 amino acids.